This TCR beta chain originates from a study of HIV-infected children after antiretroviral therapy interruption. Study-wide background: All children had CD4+ count above 500 and viral load below 50 copies/ml. Weeks 0, 12, interruption end (24 or 48), and about 3 years post-study gave interruption-arm samples.

RNA-based 3' RACE libraries used unique molecular identifiers. TCRdb analysed the 3' RACE reads with MiXCR anew, one entry per CDR3 protein. In the table there are about 15,000 distinct CDR3 sequences, under 4% of which are singletons. This clonotype was seen many times. The treatment denotes: PENTA 11 planned treatment interruption arm or continuous ART arm. V was trimmed by 1 base and J by 6 bases, leaving 12 bases between them. The CDR3 contains 14 residues. Germline V lookup: CDR1 SGHAT, CDR2 FQNNGV. This specimen was CD45RO+ CD8+ T cells from PBMCs, pooled from several time points, taken from a donor given antiretroviral therapy, either interrupted or continuous. Subset meaning: memory CD8+ CD45RO+ CD45RA- T cells. This clonotype was sampled from a pool of human donors with HIV. The rearrangement uses TRBV11-2 and TRBJ1-1; perhaps TRBD1 as D (6 bases). CDR3 sequence (DNA): TGTGCCAGCAGCTTAGTCGGGGGCGGTTCTGAAGCTTTCTTT. Amino acids: CASSLVGGGSEAFF. Filled out from reference TRBV11-2 and TRBJ1-1, the complete variable domain reads EAGVAQSPRYKIIEKRQSVAFWCNPISGHATLYWYQQILGQGPKLLIQFQNNGVVDDSQLPKDRFSAERLKGVDSTLKIQPAKLEDSAVYLCASSLVGGGSEAFFGQGTRLTVV.